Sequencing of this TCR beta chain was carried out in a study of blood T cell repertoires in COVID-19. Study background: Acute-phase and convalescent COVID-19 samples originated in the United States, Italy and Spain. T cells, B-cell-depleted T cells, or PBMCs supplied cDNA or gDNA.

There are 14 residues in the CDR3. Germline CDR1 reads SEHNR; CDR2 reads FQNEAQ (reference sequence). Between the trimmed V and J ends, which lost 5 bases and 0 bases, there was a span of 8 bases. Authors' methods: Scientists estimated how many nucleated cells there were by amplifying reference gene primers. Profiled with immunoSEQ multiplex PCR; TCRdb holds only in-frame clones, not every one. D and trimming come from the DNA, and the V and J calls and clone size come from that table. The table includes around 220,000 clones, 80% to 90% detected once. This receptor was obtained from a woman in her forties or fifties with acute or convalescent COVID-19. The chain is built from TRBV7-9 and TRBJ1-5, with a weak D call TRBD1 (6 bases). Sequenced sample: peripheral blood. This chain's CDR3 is CASSVDSSNQPQHF. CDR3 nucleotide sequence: TGTGCCAGCAGCGTGGACAGTAGCAATCAGCCCCAGCATTTT.